Following are 9 T cell receptor beta chains from one sample sequenced in a study of cytomegalovirus exposure and HLA in healthy donors (dated by TCRdb to 2017 to 2019). Libraries were made using the immunoSEQ multiplex PCR assay. The multiplex PCR relied on a mix of 60 forward primers for TCR Vbeta segments and 13 reverse primers for TCR Jbeta segments. TCRdb limited this immuneACCESS table to in-frame rearrangements with V and J called. A share of clones is missing; checked studies link under half to unresolved V genes, and the rest is unexplained. In all, the sample holds approximately 100,000 clones, and around 66% of those were seen once. The ten top clones hold 3.9% of the sample. The sequencing input was PBMCs. The receptors shown here come from a man between 25 and 39 years old in good health and CMV-seronegative.

The chain recombines TRBV19 with TRBJ1-2; 8 positions agree with TRBD1. Per the germline V gene, CDR1 is LNHDA and CDR2 is SQIVND (reference sequence). V lost 4 bases, J lost 0 bases, and 10 bases stayed unmatched. The CDR3 totals 17 residues. CDR3 loop: CASSKGGTGKANYGYTF. The CDR3 bases are TGTGCCAGTAGTAAGGGGGGGACAGGAAAAGCTAACTATGGCTACACCTTC.

The chain recombines TRBV5-6 with TRBJ1-2, with 9 bases identical to TRBD1. The ends lost 0 bases at V and 5 bases at J; junction bases unmatched: 2. The CDR3 length is 14 residues. Germline V gene sequence: CDR1 SGHDT, CDR2 YYEEEE. The CDR3 region is CASSLGDREYGYTF. CDR3 bases: TGTGCCAGCAGCTTGGGGGACAGGGAATATGGCTACACCTTC.

V is TRBV5-6 and J is TRBJ2-7, with 10 nucleotides matching TRBD2. V was clipped by 2 bases and J by 4 bases; unmatched bases: 9. The germline V gene encodes CDR1 SGHDT and CDR2 YYEEEE. There are 16 residues in the CDR3. CDR3 sequence reads: CASSLLAGLSFYEQYF. The DNA for the CDR3 is TGTGCCAGCAGCTTACTAGCGGGACTTTCTTTTTACGAGCAGTACTTC.

On this clone: Its ends do not fully match the called genes, so a read error is possible. This CDR3 is also generated by other DNA sequences in the sample. This sequence joins TRBV2 and TRBJ1-5; D is uncertain. CDR3 length: 13 amino acids. Germline V gene data show CDR1 as SNHLY and CDR2 as FYNNEI. CDR3 DNA: TGTGCCAGCAGTGAATTGACGGGTCAGCCCCAGCACTTT. It encodes CASSELTGQPQHF.

This clone was counted only a few times. The V call is TRBV29-1, the J call TRBJ2-5, with 10 bases fitting TRBD2. Germline V gives CDR1 SQVTM, CDR2 ANQGSEA. The V and J ends lost 3 bases and 5 bases, in that order; junction bases with no gene match: 6. CDR3 length: 14 residues. The CDR3 region has the DNA TGCAGCGTTGACCTAGCGGGAGTAGGGGAGACCCAGTACTTC. This encodes CSVDLAGVGETQYF.

The gene calls are TRBV19 and TRBJ2-7; possible D gene TRBD2, 5 bases. CDR3 size: 13 residues. Trimming shortened V by 3 bases and J by 2 bases, and 8 bases separated the two germline ends. In germline, CDR1 is LNHDA, CDR2 SQIVND (reference sequence). The CDR3 coding sequence is TGTGCCAGTAGTATGAACGGGGCCTACGAGCAGTACTTC. The encoded protein is CASSMNGAYEQYF. Variable domain in full (rest from reference TRBV19 and TRBJ2-7): DGGITQSPKYLFRKEGQNVTLSCEQNLNHDAMYWYRQDPGQGLRLIYYSQIVNDFQKGDIAEGYSVSREKKESFPLTVTSAQKNPTAFYLCASSMNGAYEQYFGPGTRLTVT.

The V gene is TRBV5-8, the J gene TRBJ2-3; 9 nucleotides agree with TRBD1. CDR3 size: 14 residues. The ends lost 3 bases at V and 8 bases at J; junction bases unmatched: 7. Germline V CDR1 and CDR2: SGHTS, YDEGEE. CDR3 loop: CASSSGTGRATQYF. For the CDR3, the DNA is TGTGCCAGCAGCTCGGGGACAGGGCGGGCTACGCAGTATTTT.

The CDR3: CASSLLGTGFEKLFF. The CDR3 DNA reads as TGTGCCAGCAGTTTATTAGGGACAGGGTTTGAAAAACTGTTTTTT. The chain joins TRBV28 to TRBJ1-4, with 9 bases identical to TRBD1. Germline loops: CDR1 MDHEN, CDR2 SYDVKM. CDR3 size: 15 residues. The trim removed 1 base at V and 7 bases at J, leaving 4 bases unmatched.

This sequence joins TRBV2 and TRBJ2-3; D unresolved. The CDR3 loop spans 10 amino acids. Trimming took off 10 bases at V and 5 bases at J, with 7 bases between the two ends. In germline, CDR1 is SNHLY, CDR2 FYNNEI. The CDR3 loop reads CANSLDTQYF. CDR3 nucleotide sequence: TGTGCCAACAGCTTAGATACGCAGTATTTT.